This T cell receptor beta chain stems from a study of CD8 T cells in ankylosing spondylitis listed by TCRdb under 2017. Background for the entire study: To find TCR variants linked to disease, the study profiled T cell receptor beta repertoires in ankylosing spondylitis patients and healthy donors. The whole study cohort included about a hundred healthy donors and 25 or so ankylosing spondylitis patients. Peripheral blood was sampled, and synovial fluid was also collected from ankylosing spondylitis patients. What the study reported, not specific to this receptor: The disease-linked clones had a CD8+ phenotype and were found at relatively low frequencies in peripheral blood. A TCR beta motif of several highly homologous amino acid variants appeared characteristic of blood from ankylosing spondylitis patients. Some of the motif variants had been reported before in the synovial fluid and blood of reactive arthritis patients, a finding that suggests common disease-initiation mechanisms. Significant enrichment of the disease-linked clones was reported in matched synovial fluid samples from ankylosing spondylitis patients.

Concerning this clonotype itself: Its antigen target is currently unknown. It has no much larger one-base neighbor in the sample; base qualities were not kept.

Reading from cysteine to phenylalanine, the CDR3 counts 13 amino acids. Kept here is only the CDR3 DNA, which spans 39 bases and is read in frame from base 1. According to the germline V gene, CDR1 reads SGHRS and CDR2 reads YFSETQ. V lost 4 bases and J lost 3 bases; the stretch between them is 10 bases long. Sequencing instrument: Illumina HiSeq 2500. Quantitative 5'-RACE with molecular barcodes was used to prepare TCR beta libraries. The source study handled its data this way. To identify disease-linked TCR variants, a new computational method was used, one built on a probabilistic model of VDJ rearrangement. The public reads were run again by TCRdb, first through fastp at Q25 and then through MiXCR, and only productive beta chains were kept. Records with the same CDR3 protein are collapsed into one entry carrying the most frequent genes and DNA. TCRdb's processing, not the authors' own work, is the source of the V and J calls. Counted in this sample were approximately 100,000 distinct CDR3 sequences; roughly 8.3% of them appeared once. 8.5% to 10% of the sample lies in the top ten.

This receptor chain uses TRBV5-1 and TRBJ1-2; the D region possibly corresponds to TRBD1 (6 bases align). The TCR comes from a male donor with ankylosing spondylitis or in good health (not recorded which). The material sequenced was blood, either unsorted or a sorted T cell fraction (not recorded which). The CDR3 reads CASSPDRDYGYTF. The nucleotides are TGCGCCAGCAGCCCGGACAGAGACTATGGCTACACCTTC.